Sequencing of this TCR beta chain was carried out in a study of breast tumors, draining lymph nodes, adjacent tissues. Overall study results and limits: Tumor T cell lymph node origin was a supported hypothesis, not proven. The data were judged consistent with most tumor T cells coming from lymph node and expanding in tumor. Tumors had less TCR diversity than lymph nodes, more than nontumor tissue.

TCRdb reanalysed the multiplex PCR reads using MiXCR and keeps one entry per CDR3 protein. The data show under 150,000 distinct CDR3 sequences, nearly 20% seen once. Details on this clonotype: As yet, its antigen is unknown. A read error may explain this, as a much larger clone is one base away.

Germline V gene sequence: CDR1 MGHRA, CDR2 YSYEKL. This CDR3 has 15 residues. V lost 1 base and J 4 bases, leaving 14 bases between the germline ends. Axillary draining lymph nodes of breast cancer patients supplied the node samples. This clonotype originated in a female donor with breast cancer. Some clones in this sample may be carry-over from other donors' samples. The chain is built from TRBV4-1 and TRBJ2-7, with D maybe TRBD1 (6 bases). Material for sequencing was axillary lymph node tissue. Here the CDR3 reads CASSQGLDQGYEQYF. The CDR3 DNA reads TGCGCCAGCAGCCAAGGTCTTGACCAGGGGTACGAGCAGTACTTC.